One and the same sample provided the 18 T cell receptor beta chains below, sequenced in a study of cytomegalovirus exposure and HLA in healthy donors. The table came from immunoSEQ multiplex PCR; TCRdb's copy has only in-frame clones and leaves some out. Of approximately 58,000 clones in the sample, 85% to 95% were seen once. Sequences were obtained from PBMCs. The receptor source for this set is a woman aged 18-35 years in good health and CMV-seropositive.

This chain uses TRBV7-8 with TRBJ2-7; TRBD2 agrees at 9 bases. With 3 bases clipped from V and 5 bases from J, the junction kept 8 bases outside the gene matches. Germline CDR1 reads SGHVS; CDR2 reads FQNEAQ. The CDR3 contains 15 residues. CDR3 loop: CASSLGLAGNNEQYF. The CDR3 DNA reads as TGTGCCAGCAGCTTGGGGCTAGCGGGAAACAACGAGCAGTACTTC.

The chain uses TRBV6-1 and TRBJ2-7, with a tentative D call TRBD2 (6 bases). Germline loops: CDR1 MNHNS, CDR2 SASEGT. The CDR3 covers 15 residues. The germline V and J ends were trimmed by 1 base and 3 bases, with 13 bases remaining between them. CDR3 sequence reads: CASSEVDGGGYEQYF. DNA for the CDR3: TGTGCCAGCAGTGAAGTGGACGGGGGAGGCTACGAGCAGTACTTC.

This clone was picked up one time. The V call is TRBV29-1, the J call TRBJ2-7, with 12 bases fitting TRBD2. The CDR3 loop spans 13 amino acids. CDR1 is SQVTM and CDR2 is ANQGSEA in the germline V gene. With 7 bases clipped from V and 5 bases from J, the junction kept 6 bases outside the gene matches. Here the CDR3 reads CSAAGLAGHEQYF. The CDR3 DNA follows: TGCAGCGCCGCGGGACTAGCGGGCCACGAGCAGTACTTC.

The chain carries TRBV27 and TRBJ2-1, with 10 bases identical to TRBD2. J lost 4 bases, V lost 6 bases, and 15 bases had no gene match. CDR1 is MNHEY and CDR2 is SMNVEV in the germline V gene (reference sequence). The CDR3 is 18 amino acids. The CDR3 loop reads CASSGPSNLAGEYNEQFF. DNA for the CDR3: TGTGCCAGCAGCGGACCCTCGAATCTAGCGGGAGAGTACAATGAGCAGTTCTTC.

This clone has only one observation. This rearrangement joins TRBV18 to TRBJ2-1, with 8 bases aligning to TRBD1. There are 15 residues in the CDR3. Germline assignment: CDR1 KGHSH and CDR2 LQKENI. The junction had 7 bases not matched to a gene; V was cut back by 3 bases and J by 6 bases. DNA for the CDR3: TGTGCCAGCTCACCTGACAGGGGTCATTTCAATGAGCAGTTCTTC. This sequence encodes CASSPDRGHFNEQFF.

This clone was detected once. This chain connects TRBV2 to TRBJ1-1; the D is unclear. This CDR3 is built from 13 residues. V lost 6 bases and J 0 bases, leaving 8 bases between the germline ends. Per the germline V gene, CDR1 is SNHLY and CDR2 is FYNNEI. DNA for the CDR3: TGTGCCAGCAGCCCGGGAATGAACACTGAAGCTTTCTTT. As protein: CASSPGMNTEAFF.

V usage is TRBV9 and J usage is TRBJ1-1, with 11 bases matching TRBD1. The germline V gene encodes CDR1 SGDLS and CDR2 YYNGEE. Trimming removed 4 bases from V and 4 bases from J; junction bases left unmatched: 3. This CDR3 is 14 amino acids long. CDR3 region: CASSFGTGGTEAFF. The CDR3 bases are TGTGCCAGCAGCTTCGGGACAGGGGGCACTGAAGCTTTCTTT. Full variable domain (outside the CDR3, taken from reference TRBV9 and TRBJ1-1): DSGVTQTPKHLITATGQRVTLRCSPRSGDLSVYWYQQSLDQGLQFLIQYYNGEERAKGNILERFSAQQFPDLHSELNLSSLELGDSALYFCASSFGTGGTEAFFGQGTRLTVV.

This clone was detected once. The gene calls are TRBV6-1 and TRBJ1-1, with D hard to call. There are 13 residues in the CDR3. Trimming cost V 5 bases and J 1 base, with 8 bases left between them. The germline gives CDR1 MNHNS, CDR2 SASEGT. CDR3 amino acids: CASSITANTEAFF. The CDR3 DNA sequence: TGTGCCAGCAGTATCACAGCGAACACTGAAGCTTTCTTT.

CDR3 in amino acids: CASSFSRANTGELFF. For the CDR3, the DNA is TGTGCCAGCAGTTTTTCCAGGGCGAACACCGGGGAGCTGTTTTTT. The chain employs TRBV28 and TRBJ2-2; tentatively, D is TRBD1 (5 bases). The CDR3 covers 15 residues. V was pared by 3 bases and J by 0 bases, with 8 bases between. CDR1 is MDHEN and CDR2 is SYDVKM in the germline V gene.

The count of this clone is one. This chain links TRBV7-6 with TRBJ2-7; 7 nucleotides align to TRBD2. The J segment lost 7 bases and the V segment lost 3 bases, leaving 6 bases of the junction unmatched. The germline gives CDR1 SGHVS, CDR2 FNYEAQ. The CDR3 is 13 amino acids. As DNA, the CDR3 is TGTGCCAGCAGCTTCCGACTAGCCCGGGAGCAGTACTTC. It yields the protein CASSFRLAREQYF.

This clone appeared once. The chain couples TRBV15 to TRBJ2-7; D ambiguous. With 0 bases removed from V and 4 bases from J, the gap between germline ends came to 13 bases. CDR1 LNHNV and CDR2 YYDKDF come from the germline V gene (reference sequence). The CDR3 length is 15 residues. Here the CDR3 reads CATSREAHRSYEQYF. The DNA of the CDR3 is TGTGCCACCAGCAGAGAGGCACATCGTTCATACGAGCAGTACTTC.

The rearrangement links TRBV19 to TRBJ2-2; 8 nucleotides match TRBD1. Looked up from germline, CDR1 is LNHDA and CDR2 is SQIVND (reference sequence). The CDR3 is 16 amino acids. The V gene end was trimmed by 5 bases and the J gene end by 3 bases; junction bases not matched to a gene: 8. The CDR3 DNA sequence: TGTGCCAGTAGTCCCCTGGACAGGGTGGACACCGGGGAGCTGTTTTTT. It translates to CASSPLDRVDTGELFF.

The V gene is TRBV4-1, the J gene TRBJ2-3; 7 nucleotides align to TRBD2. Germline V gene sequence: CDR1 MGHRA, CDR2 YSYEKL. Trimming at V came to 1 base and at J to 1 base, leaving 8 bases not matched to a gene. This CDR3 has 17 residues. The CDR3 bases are TGCGCCAGCAGCCAAGGTGAAGCGGGATGGGGCACAGATACGCAGTATTTT. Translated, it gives CASSQGEAGWGTDTQYF.

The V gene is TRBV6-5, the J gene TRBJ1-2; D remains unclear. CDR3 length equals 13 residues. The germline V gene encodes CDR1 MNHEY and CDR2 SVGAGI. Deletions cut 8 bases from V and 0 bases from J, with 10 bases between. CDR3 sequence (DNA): TGTGCCAGCTGGTCCCCAGCTAACTATGGCTACACCTTC. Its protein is CASWSPANYGYTF.

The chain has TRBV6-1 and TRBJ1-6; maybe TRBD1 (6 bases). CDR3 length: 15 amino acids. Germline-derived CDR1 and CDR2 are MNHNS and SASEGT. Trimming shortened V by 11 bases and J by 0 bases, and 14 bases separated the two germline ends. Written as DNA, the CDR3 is TGTGCCTCCCAGGCGGACAGCTCCTATAATTCACCCCTCCACTTT. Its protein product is CASQADSSYNSPLHF.

The CDR3 reads CASRTDRDEQYF. The CDR3 nucleotides are TGTGCCAGCAGAACCGACAGGGACGAGCAGTACTTC. V is TRBV28 and J is TRBJ2-7, with TRBD1 identical over 7 bases. The CDR3 runs to 12 residues. The germline V gene encodes CDR1 MDHEN and CDR2 SYDVKM. V was pared by 6 bases and J by 5 bases, with 4 bases of the junction left unmatched.

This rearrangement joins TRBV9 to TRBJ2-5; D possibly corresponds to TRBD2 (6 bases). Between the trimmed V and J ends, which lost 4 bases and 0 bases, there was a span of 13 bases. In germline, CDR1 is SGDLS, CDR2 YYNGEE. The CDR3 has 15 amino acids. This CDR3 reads CASSPWGVHQETQYF. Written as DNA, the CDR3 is TGTGCCAGCAGCCCTTGGGGGGTCCACCAAGAGACCCAGTACTTC.

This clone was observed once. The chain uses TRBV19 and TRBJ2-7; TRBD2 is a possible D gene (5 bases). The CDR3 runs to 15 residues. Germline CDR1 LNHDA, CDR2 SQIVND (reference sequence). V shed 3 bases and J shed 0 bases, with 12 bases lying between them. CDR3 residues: CASSIETTSSYEQYF. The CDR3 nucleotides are TGTGCCAGTAGTATCGAGACAACTAGCTCCTACGAGCAGTACTTC.